The 6 T cell receptor beta chains reported below all come from one sample, sequenced in a study of T cell repertoires in cytomegalovirus infection. TCRdb reanalysed the reads using MiXCR and keeps one entry per CDR3 protein. There are about 900,000 distinct CDR3 sequences in the sample; approximately 31% occur only once, and roughly 13% lies in the top ten. No antigen has been assigned to these receptors. Here the sequenced sample was cultured CD8+ T cells from PBMCs, taken from culture after CMV antigen stimulation. The receptors stem from a human donor in good health (CMV status not recorded). Some clones in this sample may be carry-over from other donors' samples.

J is TRBJ1-2 and V is TRBV6-1; weak D call: TRBD1 (5 bases). Germline CDR1 is MNHNS and CDR2 is SASEGT. The V gene lost 2 bases and the J gene lost 5 bases, with 12 bases spanning the gap. The CDR3 is 14 residues long. In DNA form, the CDR3 reads TGTGCCAGCAGTGAACTAGGGGATATTTATGGCTACACCTTC. Translation: CASSELGDIYGYTF.

The chain joins TRBV12-3 or TRBV12-4 to TRBJ1-5; 7 bases align to TRBD1. With V trimmed by 6 bases and J by 3 bases, 11 bases remained unmatched. The CDR3 has 16 residues. The CDR3 here is CASSFGGQAPNQPQHF. The CDR3 bases are TGTGCCAGCAGCTTTGGAGGACAGGCCCCCAATCAGCCCCAGCATTTT.

This clonotype was seen more than once but under ten times. V and J are TRBV7-6 and TRBJ1-1; tentative D call: TRBD1 (5 bases). V was clipped by 3 bases and J by 1 base, with 18 bases between them. In germline, CDR1 is SGHVS, CDR2 FNYEAQ. This CDR3 comprises 17 residues. DNA for the CDR3: TGTGCCAGCAGCTTGGGGGAACCGGCAGGGCCGAACACTGAAGCTTTCTTT. It encodes CASSLGEPAGPNTEAFF.

Only a few counts were recorded for this clonotype. CDR3 loop: CASSAGSAYEQYV. The DNA for the CDR3 is TGTGCCAGCAGTGCGGGGAGCGCCTACGAGCAGTACGTC. This chain uses TRBV6-1 with TRBJ2-7; D may be TRBD2 (5 bases). This CDR3 spans 13 amino acids. CDR1 is MNHNS, CDR2 SASEGT, per germline. V lost 4 bases and J 2 bases, leaving 9 bases between the germline ends.

The chain couples TRBV4-1 to TRBJ1-5; D is undetermined. Trimming shortened V by 1 base and J by 5 bases, and 6 bases separated the two germline ends. CDR3 length equals 13 residues. CDR1 MGHRA and CDR2 YSYEKL come from the germline V gene. DNA of the CDR3: TGCGCCAGCAGCCAAGTTATGGATCAGCCCCAGCATTTT. It yields the protein CASSQVMDQPQHF.

Of note for this clonotype: Sequence at one end of the junction differs from germline and may be a read error. This chain links TRBV7-7 with TRBJ2-1; 14 nucleotides align to TRBD2. This CDR3 comprises 15 residues. Germline CDR1 SSHAT, CDR2 FNYEAQ (reference sequence). Written as DNA, the CDR3 is TGTGCTAGCAGCGGGGGACTAGCGGGGGTGAATGAGCAGTTCTTC. It codes for CASSGGLAGVNEQFF.